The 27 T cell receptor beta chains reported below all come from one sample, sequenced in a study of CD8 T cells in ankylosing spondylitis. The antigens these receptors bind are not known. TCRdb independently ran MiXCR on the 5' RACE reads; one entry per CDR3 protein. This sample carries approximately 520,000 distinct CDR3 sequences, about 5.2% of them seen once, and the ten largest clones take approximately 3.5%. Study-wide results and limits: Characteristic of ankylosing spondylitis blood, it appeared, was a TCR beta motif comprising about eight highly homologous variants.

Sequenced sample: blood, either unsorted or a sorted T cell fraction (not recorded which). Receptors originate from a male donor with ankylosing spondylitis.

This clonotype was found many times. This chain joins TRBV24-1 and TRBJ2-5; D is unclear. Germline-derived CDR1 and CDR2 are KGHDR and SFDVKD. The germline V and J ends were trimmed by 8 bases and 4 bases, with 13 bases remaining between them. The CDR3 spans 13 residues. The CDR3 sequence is CATTDAIGETQYF. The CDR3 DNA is TGTGCCACCACGGACGCAATTGGAGAGACCCAGTACTTC.

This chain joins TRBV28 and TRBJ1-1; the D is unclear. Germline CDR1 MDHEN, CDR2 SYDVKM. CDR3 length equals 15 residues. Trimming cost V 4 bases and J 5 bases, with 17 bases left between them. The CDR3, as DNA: TGTGCCAGCAGTTCCCCGGAGGGCAGACGAACTGAAGCTTTCTTT. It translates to CASSSPEGRRTEAFF.

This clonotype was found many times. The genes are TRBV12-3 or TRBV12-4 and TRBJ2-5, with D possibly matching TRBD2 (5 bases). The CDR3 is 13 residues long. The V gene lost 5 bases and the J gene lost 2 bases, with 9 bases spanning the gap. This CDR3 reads CASSNRGQETQYF. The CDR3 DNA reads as TGTGCCAGCAGTAACCGGGGACAAGAGACCCAGTACTTC.

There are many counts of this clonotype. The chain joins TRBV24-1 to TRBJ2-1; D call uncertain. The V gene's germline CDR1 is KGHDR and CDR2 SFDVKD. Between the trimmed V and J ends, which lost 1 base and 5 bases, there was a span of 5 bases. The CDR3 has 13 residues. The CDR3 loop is CATSDFADNEQFF. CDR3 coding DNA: TGTGCCACCAGTGATTTCGCCGACAATGAGCAGTTCTTC.

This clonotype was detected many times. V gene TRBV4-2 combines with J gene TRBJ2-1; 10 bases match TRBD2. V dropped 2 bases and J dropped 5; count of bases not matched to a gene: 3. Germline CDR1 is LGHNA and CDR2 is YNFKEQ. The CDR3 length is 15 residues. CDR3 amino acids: CASSQRTSGNNEQFF. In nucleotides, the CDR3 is TGTGCCAGCAGCCAAAGGACTAGCGGTAACAATGAGCAGTTCTTC.

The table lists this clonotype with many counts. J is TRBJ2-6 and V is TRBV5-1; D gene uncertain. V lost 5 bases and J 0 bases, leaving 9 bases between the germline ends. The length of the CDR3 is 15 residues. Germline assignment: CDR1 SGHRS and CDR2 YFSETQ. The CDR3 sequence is CASSSTRSGANVLTF. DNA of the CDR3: TGCGCCAGCAGTTCTACCCGCTCTGGGGCCAACGTCCTGACTTTC. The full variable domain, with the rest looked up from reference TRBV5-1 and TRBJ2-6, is KAGVTQTPRYLIKTRGQQVTLSCSPISGHRSVSWYQQTPGQGLQFLFEYFSETQRNKGNFPGRFSGRQFSNSRSEMNVSTLELGDSALYLCASSSTRSGANVLTFGAGSRLTVL.

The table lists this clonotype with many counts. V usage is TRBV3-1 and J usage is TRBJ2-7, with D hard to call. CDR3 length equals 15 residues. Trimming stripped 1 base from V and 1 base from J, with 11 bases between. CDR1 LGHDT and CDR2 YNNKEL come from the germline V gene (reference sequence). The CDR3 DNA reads TGTGCCAGCAGCCAAGGACTCCCAAGGTCCTACGAGCAGTACTTC. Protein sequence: CASSQGLPRSYEQYF.

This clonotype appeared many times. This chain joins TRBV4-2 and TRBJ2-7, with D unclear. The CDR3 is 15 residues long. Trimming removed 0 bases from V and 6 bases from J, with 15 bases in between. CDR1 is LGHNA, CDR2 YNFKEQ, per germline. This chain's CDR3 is CASSQEPGGEVEQYF. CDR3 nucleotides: TGTGCCAGCAGCCAAGAACCGGGTGGCGAGGTCGAGCAGTACTTC.

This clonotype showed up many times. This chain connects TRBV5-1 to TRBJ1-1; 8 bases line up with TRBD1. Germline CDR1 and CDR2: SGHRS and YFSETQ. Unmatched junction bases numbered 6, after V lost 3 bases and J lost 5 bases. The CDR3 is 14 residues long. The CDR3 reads CASSSWTGLTEAFF. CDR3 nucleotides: TGCGCCAGCAGCTCCTGGACAGGGCTGACTGAAGCTTTCTTT.

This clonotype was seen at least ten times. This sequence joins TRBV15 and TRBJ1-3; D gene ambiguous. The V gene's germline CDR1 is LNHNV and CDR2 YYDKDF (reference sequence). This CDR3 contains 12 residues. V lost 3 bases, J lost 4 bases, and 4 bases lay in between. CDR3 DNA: TGTGCCACCAGCAGCCAGGGAAACACCATATATTTT. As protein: CATSSQGNTIYF.

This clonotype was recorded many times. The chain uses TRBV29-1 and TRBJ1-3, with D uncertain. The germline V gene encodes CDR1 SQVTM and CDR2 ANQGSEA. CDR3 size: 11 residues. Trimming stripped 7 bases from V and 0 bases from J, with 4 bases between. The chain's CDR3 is CSGGSGNTIYF. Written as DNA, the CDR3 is TGCAGCGGGGGCTCTGGAAACACCATATATTTT.

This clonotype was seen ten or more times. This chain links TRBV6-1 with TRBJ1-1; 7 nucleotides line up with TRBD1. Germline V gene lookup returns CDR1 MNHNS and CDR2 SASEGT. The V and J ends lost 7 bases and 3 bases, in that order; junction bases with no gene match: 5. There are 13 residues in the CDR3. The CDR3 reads CASKLDRDTEAFF. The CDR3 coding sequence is TGTGCCAGCAAACTAGACAGGGACACTGAAGCTTTCTTT.

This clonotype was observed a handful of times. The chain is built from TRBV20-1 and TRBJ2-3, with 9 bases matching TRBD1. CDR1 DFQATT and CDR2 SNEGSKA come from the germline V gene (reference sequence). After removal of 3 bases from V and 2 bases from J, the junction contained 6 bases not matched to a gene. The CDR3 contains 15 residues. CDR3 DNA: TGCAGTGCTAGGCCCCCACAGGGGGCCACAGATACGCAGTATTTT. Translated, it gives CSARPPQGATDTQYF.

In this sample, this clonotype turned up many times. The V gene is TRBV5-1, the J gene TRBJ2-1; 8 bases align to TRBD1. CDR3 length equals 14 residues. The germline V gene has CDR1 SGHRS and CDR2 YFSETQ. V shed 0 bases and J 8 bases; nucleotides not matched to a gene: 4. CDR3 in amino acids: CASSLGQGKDEQFF. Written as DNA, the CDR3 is TGCGCCAGCAGCTTGGGACAGGGGAAAGATGAGCAGTTCTTC.

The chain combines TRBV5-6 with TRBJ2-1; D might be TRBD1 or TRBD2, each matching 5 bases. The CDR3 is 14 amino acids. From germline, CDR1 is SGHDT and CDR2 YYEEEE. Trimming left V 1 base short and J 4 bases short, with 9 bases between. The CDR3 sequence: CASSLTGQYNEQFF. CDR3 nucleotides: TGTGCCAGCAGCTTGACGGGGCAATACAATGAGCAGTTCTTC.

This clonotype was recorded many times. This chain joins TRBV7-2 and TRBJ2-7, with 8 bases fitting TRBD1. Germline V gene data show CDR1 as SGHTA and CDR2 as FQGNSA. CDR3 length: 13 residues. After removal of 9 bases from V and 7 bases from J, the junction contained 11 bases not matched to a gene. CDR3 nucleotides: TGTGCCAGACAAGGACAGGGCTCTATTGAGCAGTACTTC. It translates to CARQGQGSIEQYF. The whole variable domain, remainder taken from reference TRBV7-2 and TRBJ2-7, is GAGVSQSPSNKVTEKGKDVELRCDPISGHTALYWYRQSLGQGLEFLIYFQGNSAPDKSGLPSDRFSAERTGGSVSTLTIQRTQQEDSAVYLCARQGQGSIEQYFGPGTRLTVT.

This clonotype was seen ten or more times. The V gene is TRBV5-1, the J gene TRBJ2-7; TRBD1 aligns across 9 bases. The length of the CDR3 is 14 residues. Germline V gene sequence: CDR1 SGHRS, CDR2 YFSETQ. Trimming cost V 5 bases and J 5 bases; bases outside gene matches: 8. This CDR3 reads CASSPDRGHNEQYF. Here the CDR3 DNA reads TGCGCCAGCAGTCCGGACAGGGGCCATAACGAGCAGTACTTC.

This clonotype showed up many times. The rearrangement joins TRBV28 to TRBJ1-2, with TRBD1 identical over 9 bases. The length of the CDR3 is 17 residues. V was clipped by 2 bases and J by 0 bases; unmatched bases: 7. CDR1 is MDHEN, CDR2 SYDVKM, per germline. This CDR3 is CASSLLGTGPSNYGYTF. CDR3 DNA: TGTGCCAGCAGTTTACTGGGGACAGGGCCGTCTAACTATGGCTACACCTTC.

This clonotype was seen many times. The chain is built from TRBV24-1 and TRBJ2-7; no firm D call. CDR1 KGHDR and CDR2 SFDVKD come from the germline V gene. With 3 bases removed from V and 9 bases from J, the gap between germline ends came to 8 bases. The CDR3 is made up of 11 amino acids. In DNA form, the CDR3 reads TGTGCCACCAGTGATCCCTCGAGGCAGTACTTC. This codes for CATSDPSRQYF.

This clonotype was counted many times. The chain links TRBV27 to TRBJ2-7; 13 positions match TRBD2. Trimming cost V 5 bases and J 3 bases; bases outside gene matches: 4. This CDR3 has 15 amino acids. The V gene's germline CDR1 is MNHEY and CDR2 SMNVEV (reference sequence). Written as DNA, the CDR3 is TGTGCCAGCAGTAAACTAGCGGGAGGGTTCTACGAGCAGTACTTC. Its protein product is CASSKLAGGFYEQYF.

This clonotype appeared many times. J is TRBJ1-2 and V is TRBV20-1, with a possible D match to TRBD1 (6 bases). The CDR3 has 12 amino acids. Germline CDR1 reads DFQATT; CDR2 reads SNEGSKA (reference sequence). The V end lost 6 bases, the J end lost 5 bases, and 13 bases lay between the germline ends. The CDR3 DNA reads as TGCAGTGCCGGGGGGGCAGGTTATGGCTACACCTTC. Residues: CSAGGAGYGYTF.

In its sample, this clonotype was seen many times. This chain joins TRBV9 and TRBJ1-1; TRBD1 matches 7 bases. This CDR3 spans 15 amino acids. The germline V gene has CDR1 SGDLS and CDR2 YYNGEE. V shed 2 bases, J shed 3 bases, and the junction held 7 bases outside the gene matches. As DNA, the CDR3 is TGTGCCAGCAGCGTTCAGACAGGGTTCGACACTGAAGCTTTCTTT. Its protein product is CASSVQTGFDTEAFF.

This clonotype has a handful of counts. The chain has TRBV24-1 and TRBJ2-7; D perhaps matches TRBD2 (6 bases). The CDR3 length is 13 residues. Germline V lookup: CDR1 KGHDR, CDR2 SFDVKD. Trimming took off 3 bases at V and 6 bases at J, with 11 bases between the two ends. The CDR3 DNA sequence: TGTGCCACCAGTGATCCCTCCGGGGGCGAGCAGTACTTC. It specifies CATSDPSGGEQYF.

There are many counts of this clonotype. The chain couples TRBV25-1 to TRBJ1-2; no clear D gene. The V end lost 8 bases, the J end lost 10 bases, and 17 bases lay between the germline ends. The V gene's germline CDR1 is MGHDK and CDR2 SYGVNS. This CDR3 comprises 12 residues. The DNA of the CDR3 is TGTGCCAGCGTAGGGTCCAGCTATCTCTACACCTTC. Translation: CASVGSSYLYTF.

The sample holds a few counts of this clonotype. This CDR3 reads CATSDNHNEQFF. CDR3 DNA: TGTGCCACCAGTGATAACCACAATGAGCAGTTCTTC. This chain links TRBV24-1 with TRBJ2-1, with unresolved D. Trimming pared 3 bases from V and 5 bases from J, leaving 4 bases between. The germline gives CDR1 KGHDR, CDR2 SFDVKD. The CDR3 is made up of 12 amino acids.

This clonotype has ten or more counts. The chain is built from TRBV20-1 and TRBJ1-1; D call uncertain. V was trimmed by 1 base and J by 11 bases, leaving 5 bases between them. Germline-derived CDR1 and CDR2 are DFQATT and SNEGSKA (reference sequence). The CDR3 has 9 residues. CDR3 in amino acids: CSARVGAFF. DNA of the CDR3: TGCAGTGCTAGAGTGGGCGCTTTCTTT.

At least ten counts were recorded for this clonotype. The CDR3 protein is CASSLAAQRGFQETQYF. DNA for the CDR3: TGTGCCAGCAGCTTAGCCGCCCAGCGAGGTTTCCAAGAGACCCAGTACTTC. This chain connects TRBV7-9 to TRBJ2-5; D is unresolved. This CDR3 comprises 17 residues. CDR1 and CDR2 from the germline V gene are SEHNR and FQNEAQ (reference sequence). Trimming removed 0 bases from V and 1 base from J, with 15 bases in between.